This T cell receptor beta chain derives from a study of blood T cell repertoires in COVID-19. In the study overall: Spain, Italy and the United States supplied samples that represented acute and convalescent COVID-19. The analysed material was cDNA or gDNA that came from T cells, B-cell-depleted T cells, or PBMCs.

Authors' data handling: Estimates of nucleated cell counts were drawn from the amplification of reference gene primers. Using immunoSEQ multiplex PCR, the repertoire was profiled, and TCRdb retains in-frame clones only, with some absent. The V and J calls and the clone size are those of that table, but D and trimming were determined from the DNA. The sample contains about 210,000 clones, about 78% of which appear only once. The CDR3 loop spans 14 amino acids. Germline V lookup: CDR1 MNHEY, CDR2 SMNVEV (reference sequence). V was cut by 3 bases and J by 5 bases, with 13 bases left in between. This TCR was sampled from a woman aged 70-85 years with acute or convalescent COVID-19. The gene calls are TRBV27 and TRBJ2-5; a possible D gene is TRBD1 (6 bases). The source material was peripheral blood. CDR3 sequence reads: CASSLTGYRETQYF. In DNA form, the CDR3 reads TGTGCCAGCAGTTTGACAGGCTATAGGGAGACCCAGTACTTC.